This TCR beta chain originates from a study of cytomegalovirus exposure and HLA in healthy donors. The CDR3 length is 14 residues. V was cut by 5 bases and J by 6 bases, with 16 bases left in between. Germline loops: CDR1 SGHTA, CDR2 FQGNSA. About this clone: The antigen is undetermined.

Findings and limits, study-wide: A list of approximately 150 TCR beta chains associated with cytomegalovirus was given. Within the 130 or so validation repertoires, first-cohort TCR clusters tended to co-occur, according to a later analysis.

Sequenced by immunoSEQ multiplex PCR; TCRdb stores in-frame clones only, minus some. The sample records about 97,000 clones, roughly 95% being singletons. The donors were part of the validation cohort of roughly 110 subjects. That cohort was separate from the first cohort, which comprised under 700 subjects. Input material: PBMCs. The rearrangement joins TRBV7-2 to TRBJ1-2, with D tentatively TRBD1 (6 bases). This sequence originates from a woman aged 18-30 years in good health and CMV-seronegative. The CDR3 DNA is TGTGCCAGCAGCATCCGGGACACCAATCATGGCTACACCTTC. This translates into CASSIRDTNHGYTF.